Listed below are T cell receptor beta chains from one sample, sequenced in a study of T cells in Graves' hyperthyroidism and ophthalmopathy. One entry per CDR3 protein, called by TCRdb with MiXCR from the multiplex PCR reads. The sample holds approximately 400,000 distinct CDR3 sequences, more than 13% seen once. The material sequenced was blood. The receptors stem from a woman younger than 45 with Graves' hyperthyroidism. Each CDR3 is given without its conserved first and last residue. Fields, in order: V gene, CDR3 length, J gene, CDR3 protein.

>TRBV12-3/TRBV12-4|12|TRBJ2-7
ASSLSGTLDEQY
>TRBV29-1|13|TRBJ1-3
SVEPLSTSGNTIY
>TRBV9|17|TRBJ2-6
ASSSAGQFSASGANVLT
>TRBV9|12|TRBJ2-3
ASSPAGSTDTQY
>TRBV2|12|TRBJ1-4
ASHYRGQGEKLF
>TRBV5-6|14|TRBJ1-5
ASSYGTAVGNQPQH
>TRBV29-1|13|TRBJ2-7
SVERGAPGGDEQY
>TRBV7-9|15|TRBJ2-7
ASSPTPWGGHSYEQY
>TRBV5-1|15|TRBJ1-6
ASSTWTGMKSNSPLH
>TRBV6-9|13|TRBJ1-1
ASSDGGLGNTEAF
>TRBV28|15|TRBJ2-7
ASSLHIAGGISYEQY
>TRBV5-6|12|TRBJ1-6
ASGIQDYNSPLH
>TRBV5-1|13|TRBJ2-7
ASSGRGHLSYEQY
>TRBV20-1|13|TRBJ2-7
SATATSWGPYEQY
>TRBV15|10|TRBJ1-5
ATAAPNQPQH
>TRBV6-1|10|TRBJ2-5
ASSEESETQY
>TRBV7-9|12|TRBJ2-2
ASSLTQDTGELF
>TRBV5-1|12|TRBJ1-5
ASSPDDGRQPQH
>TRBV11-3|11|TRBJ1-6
ASSTDRVSPLH
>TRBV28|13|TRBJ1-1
ASSSRDRRNTEAF
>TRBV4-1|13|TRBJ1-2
ASSHDGGFNYGYT
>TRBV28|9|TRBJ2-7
ASSTTYEQY
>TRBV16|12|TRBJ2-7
ASSQSGGPSEQY
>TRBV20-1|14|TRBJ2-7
SGTMTSGYSSYEQY
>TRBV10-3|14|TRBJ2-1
AISDVGQAGADEQF